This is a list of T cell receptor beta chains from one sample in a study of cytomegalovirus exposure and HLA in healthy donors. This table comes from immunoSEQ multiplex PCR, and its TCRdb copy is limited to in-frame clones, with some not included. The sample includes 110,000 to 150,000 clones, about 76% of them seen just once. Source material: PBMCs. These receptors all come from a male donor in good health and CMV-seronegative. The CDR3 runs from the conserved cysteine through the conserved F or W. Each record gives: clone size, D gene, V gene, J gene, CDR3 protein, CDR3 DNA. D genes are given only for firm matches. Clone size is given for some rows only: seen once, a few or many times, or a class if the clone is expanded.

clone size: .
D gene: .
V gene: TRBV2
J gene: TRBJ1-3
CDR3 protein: CASSEEWPGVTGNTIYF
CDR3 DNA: TGTGCCAGCAGTGAAGAGTGGCCAGGGGTGACTGGAAACACCATATATTTT

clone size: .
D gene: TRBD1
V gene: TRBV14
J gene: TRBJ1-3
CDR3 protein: CASSRDSSSGNTIYF
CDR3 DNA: TGTGCCAGCAGCCGGGACAGCAGCTCTGGAAACACCATATATTTT

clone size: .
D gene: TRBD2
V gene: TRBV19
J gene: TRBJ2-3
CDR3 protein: CASSKLAGGPRDTQYF
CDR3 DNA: TGTGCCAGTAGTAAACTAGCGGGAGGGCCGAGAGATACGCAGTATTTT

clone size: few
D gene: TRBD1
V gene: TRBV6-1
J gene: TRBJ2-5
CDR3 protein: CASSDGSGQQETQYF
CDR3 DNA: TGTGCCAGCAGTGACGGGTCGGGACAGCAAGAGACCCAGTACTTC

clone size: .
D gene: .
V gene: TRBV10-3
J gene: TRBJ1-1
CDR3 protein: CAISETGGVNTEAFF
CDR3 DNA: TGTGCCATCAGTGAGACCGGGGGAGTGAACACTGAAGCTTTCTTT

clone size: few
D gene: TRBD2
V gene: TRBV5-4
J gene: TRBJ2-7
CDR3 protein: CASSGSGGVSYEQYF
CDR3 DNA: TGTGCCAGCAGCGGTAGCGGGGGGGTCTCCTACGAGCAGTACTTC

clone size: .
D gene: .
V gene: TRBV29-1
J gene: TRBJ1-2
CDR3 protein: CSVAEQGNYGYTF
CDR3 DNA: TGCAGCGTCGCCGAACAGGGTAACTATGGCTACACCTTC

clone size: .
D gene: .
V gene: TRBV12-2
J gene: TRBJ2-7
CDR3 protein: CASRFLTGIYEQYF
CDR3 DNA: TGTGCAAGTCGCTTCTTGACAGGGATCTACGAGCAGTACTTC

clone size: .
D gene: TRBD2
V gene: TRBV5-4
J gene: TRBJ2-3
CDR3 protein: CASSFLSSGAKTDTQYF
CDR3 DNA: TGTGCCAGCAGCTTCCTCTCTAGCGGGGCTAAGACAGATACGCAGTATTTT

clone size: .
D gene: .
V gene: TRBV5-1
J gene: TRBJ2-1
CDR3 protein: CASSIRGAAYNEQFF
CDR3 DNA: TGCGCCAGCAGTATCCGGGGGGCCGCCTACAATGAGCAGTTCTTC

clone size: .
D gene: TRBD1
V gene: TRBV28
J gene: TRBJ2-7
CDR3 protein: CASSPRQGNYEQYF
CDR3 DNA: TGTGCCAGCAGTCCGCGACAGGGGAACTACGAGCAGTACTTC

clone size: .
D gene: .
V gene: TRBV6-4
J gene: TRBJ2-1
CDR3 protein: CASARGSYNEQFF
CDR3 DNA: TGTGCCAGCGCCAGGGGATCCTACAATGAGCAGTTCTTC

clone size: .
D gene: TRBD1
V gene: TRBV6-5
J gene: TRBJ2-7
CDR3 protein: CASSLTGEQYF
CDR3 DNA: TGTGCCAGCAGTTTGACAGGGGAGCAGTACTTC

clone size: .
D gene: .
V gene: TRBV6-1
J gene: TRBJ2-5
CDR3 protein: CASRENPLSTGIQETQYF
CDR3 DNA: TGTGCCAGCAGGGAAAACCCCCTTTCGACGGGGATACAAGAGACCCAGTACTTC

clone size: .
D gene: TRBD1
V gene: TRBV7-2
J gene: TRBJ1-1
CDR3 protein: CASSSLTQGAKGQAFF
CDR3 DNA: TGTGCCAGCAGCTCCCTCACACAGGGGGCCAAGGGTCAAGCTTTCTTT

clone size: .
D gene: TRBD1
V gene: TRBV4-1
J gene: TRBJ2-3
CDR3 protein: CASSQDRTGTQYF
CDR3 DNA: TGCGCCAGCAGCCAAGACAGGACAGGTACGCAGTATTTT

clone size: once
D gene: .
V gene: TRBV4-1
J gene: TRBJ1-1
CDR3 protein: CASSQDRGAFF
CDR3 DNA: TGCGCCAGCAGCCAAGACAGAGGGGCTTTCTTT

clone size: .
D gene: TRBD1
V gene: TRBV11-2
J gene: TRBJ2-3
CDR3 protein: CASSQTGDTQYF
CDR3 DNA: TGTGCCAGCAGCCAGACAGGGGATACGCAGTATTTT

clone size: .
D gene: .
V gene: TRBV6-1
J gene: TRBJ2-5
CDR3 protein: CASSEGITVGAPETQYF
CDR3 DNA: TGTGCCAGCAGTGAAGGGATAACTGTCGGAGCTCCGGAGACCCAGTACTTC

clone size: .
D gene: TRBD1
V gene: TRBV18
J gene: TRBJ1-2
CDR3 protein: CASSPQGAQVGYTF
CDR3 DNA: TGTGCCAGCTCGCCACAGGGGGCGCAGGTCGGCTACACCTTC

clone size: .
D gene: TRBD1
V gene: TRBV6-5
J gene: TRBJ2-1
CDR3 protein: CASSHDRGRNNEQFF
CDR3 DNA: TGTGCCAGCAGTCACGACAGGGGCCGTAACAATGAGCAGTTCTTC

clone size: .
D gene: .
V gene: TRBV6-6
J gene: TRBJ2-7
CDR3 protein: CASRTANYEQYF
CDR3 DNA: TGTGCCAGCAGGACAGCGAACTACGAGCAGTACTTC

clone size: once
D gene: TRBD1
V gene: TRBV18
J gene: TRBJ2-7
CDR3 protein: CASSRRTGSSYEQYF
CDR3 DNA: TGTGCCAGCTCCCGGCGGACAGGGTCCTCCTACGAGCAGTACTTT

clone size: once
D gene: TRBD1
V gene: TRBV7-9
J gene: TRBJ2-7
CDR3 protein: CASSEDRGLDEQYF
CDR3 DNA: TGTGCCAGCAGCGAGGACAGGGGGCTCGACGAGCAGTACTTC

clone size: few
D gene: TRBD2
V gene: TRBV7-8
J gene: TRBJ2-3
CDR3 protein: CASSSPGLAGGRATDTQYF
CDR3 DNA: TGTGCCAGCAGCTCACCGGGACTAGCGGGGGGTAGAGCTACAGATACGCAGTATTTT

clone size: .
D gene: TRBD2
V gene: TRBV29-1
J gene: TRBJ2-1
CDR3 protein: CSVALRLADYNEQFF
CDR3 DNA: TGCAGCGTCGCGCTACGACTAGCGGACTACAATGAGCAGTTCTTC

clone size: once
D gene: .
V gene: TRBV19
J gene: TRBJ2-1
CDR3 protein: CASSILAGLVPYNEQFF
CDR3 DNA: TGTGCCAGTAGTATACTAGCCGGTCTGGTACCCTACAATGAGCAGTTCTTC

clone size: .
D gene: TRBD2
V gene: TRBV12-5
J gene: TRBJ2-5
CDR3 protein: CASGLAWTSGRQETQYF
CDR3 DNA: TGTGCTAGTGGTTTGGCCTGGACTAGCGGGAGGCAAGAGACCCAGTACTTC

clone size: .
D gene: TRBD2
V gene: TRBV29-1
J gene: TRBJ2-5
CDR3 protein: CSVRTSGREETQYF
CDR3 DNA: TGCAGCGTGAGGACTAGCGGGAGGGAAGAGACCCAGTACTTC

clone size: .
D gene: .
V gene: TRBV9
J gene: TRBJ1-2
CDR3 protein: CASSVAGGPNYGYTF
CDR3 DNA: TGTGCCAGCAGCGTCGCGGGGGGCCCTAACTATGGCTACACCTTC

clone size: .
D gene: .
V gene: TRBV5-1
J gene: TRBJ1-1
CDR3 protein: CASSFSIGTEAFF
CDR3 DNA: TGCGCCAGCAGCTTTTCCATCGGTACTGAAGCTTTCTTT

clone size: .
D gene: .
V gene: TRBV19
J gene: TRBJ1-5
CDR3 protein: CASSGQTGGSAQHF
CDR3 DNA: TGTGCCAGTAGCGGACAGACAGGAGGATCAGCCCAGCATTTT

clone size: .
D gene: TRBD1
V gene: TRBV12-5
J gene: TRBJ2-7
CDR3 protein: CASGKATGGADEQYF
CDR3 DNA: TGTGCTAGTGGAAAGGCGACAGGGGGCGCCGACGAGCAGTACTTC

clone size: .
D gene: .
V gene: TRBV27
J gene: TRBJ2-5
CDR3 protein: CASRSGSEAQYF
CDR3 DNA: TGTGCTAGCCGTAGCGGTTCAGAGGCCCAGTACTTC

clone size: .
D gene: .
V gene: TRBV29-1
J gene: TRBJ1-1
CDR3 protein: CSAEVTNTEAFF
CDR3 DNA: TGCAGCGCAGAAGTTACAAACACTGAAGCTTTCTTT

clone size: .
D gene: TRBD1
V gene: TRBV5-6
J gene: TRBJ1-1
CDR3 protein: CASSLRTGNTEAFF
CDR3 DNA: TGTGCCAGCAGCTTGAGGACAGGGAACACTGAAGCTTTCTTT

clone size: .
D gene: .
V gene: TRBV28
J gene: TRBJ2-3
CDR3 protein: CASSWADGGATDTQYF
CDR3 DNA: TGTGCCAGCAGCTGGGCAGATGGGGGGGCGACAGATACGCAGTATTTT

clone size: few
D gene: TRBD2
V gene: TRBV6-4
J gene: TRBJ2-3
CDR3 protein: CASSEAGGTDTQYF
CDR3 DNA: TGTGCCAGCAGTGAAGCGGGGGGCACAGATACGCAGTATTTT

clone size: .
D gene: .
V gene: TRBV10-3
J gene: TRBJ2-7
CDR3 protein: CAIKDYISYEQYF
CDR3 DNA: TGTGCCATCAAGGACTACATCTCCTACGAGCAGTACTTC